This TCR beta chain is from a study of T cell repertoires in cytomegalovirus infection (dated by TCRdb to the late 2010s). Background for the entire study: The HLA type of each donor mattered for the analysis, because public TCR beta signatures pointed to carriage of CMV infection along with the matching HLA type.

Here is what the overall study found, with its caveats: Cumulative frequency of public TCR beta family members discriminated carriers of CMV infection plus the relevant HLA type in this cohort and an independent approximately 350-donor cohort. The ex vivo response was dominated by HLA-C-restricted CMV-specific TCR beta clonotypes, and the single most frequent clonotype in two of eight donors was supplied by these HLA-C-restricted clonotypes.

TCRdb records Illumina HiSeq 1500 as the sequencer. The public sequencing data were trimmed at Q25 with fastp and processed into clonotypes with MiXCR by TCRdb, which kept only in-frame beta chains. A single entry per CDR3 protein holds the most common genes and DNA from its merged rows. The sample table holds about 7,900 distinct CDR3 sequences, of which approximately 49% were seen once. Over 60% of the sample is in the top ten clones. The sample holds a few counts of this clonotype. The clone's antigen remains unknown. No base quality information exists; no much larger clone differs at one position. Per the germline V gene, LGHNA is the CDR1 and YNFKEQ is the CDR2. V lost 1 base and J lost 3 bases, and the count of bases not matched to a germline gene is 4. Taken from cysteine to phenylalanine, the CDR3 has 18 residues. The only DNA kept is the CDR3, 54 bases in frame from the first base.

Sequencing was done on a sample of PBMCs, sequenced either directly or after in vitro stimulation (not recorded which). The chain is assembled from TRBV4-2 and TRBJ2-6, with TRBD1 matching 12 junction bases. This clonotype was sampled from a human donor in good health (CMV status not recorded). Some clones in this sample may be carry-over from other donors' samples. The CDR3 region has the sequence CASSQAGQGALGANVLTF. The DNA sequence follows: TGTGCCAGCAGCCAAGCGGGACAGGGGGCGCTTGGGGCCAACGTCCTGACTTTC.